This T cell receptor (beta chain) was identified during a study of identical twins. Study results and limitations: Beta out-of-frame sequences showed weaker excess sharing between twins.

This clonotype turned up a few times. Antigen: not known. This CDR3 spans 14 amino acids. CDR1 SQVTM and CDR2 ANQGSEA come from the germline V gene. V trimming: 4 bases; J trimming: 8 bases; junction bases outside the gene matches: 6. TCRdb processed the 5' RACE reads anew with MiXCR; each CDR3 protein has one entry. The data show about 790,000 distinct CDR3 sequences, with 18% seen just once and about 12% held by the top ten. In addition, the sample was reused for a study of T cells expressing NK-cell markers.

The chain is built from TRBV29-1 and TRBJ1-4; 11 bases fit TRBD1. The sample consisted of PBMCs. The clonotype originates from a woman aged 18-29 years in good health. CDR3 nucleotides: TGCAGCGTTGGGACAGGGGGCGTAGGGGAAAAACTGTTTTTT. Protein sequence: CSVGTGGVGEKLFF.